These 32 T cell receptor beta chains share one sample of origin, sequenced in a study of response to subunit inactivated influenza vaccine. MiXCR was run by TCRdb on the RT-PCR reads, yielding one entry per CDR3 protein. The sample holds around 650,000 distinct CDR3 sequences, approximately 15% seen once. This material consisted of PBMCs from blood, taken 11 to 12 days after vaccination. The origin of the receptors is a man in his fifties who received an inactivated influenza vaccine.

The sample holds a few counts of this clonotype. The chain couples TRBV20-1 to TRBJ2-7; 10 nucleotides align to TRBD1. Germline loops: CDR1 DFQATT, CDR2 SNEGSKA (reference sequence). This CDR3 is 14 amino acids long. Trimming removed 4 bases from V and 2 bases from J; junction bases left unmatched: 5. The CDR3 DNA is TGCAGTGCTATCGACAGGGGGCTAACCTACGAGCAGTACTTC. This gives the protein CSAIDRGLTYEQYF.

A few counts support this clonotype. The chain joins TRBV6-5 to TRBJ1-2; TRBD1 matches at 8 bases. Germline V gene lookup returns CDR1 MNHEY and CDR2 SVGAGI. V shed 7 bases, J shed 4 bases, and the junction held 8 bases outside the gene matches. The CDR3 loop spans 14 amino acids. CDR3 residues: CASMFGTGGYGYTF. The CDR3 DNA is TGTGCCAGCATGTTCGGGACAGGAGGCTATGGCTACACCTTC.

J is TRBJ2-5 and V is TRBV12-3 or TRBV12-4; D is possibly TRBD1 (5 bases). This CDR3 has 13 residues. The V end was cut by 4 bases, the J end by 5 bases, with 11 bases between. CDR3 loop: CASSSGNWETQYF. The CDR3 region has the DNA TGTGCCAGCAGTTCAGGGAATTGGGAGACCCAGTACTTC.

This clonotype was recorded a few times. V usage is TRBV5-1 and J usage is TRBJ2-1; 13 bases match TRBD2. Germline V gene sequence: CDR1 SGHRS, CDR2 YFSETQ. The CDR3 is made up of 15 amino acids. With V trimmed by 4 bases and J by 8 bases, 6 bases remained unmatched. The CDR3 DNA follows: TGCGCCAGCAGCATGGGACTAGCGGGACCTTATGAGCAGTTCTTC. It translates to CASSMGLAGPYEQFF.

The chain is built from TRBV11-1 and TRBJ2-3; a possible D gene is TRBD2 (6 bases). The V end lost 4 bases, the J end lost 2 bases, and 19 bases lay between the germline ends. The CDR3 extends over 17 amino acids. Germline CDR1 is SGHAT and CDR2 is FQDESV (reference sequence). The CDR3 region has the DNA TGTGCCAGCAGCTCGAGGGACCGCGGGGTGTACACAGATACGCAGTATTTT. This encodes CASSSRDRGVYTDTQYF.

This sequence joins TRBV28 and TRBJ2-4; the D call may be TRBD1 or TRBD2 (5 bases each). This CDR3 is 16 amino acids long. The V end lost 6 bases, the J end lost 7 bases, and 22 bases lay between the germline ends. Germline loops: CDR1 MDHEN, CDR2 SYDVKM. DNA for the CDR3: TGTGCCAGCAGCCAAACCTCTGGGACCGGGTGGAACATTCAGTACTTC. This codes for CASSQTSGTGWNIQYF.

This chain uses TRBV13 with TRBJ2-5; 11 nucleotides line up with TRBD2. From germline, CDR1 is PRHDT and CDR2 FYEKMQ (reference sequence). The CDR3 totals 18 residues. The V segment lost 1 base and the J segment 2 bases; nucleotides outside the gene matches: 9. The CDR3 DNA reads TGTGCCAGCAGCTTAGTTTCACGGATAGCGGGGGGGCAAGAGACCCAGTACTTC. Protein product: CASSLVSRIAGGQETQYF.

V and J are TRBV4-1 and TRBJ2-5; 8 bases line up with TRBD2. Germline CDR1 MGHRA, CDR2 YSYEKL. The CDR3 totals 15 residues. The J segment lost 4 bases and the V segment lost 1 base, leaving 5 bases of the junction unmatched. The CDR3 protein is CASSQAPTSGETQYF. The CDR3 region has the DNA TGCGCCAGCAGCCAAGCTCCCACTAGCGGAGAGACCCAGTACTTC.

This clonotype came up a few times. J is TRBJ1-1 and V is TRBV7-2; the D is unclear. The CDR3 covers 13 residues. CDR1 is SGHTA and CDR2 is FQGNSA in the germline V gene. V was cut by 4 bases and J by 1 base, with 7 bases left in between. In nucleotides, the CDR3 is TGTGCCAGCAGCTCTACATGGAACACTGAAGCTTTCTTT. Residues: CASSSTWNTEAFF.

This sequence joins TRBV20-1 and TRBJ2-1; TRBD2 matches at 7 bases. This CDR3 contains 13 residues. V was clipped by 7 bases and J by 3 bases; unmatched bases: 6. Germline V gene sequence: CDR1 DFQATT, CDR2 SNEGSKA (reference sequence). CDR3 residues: CSGSAGIYNEQFF. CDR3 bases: TGCAGTGGCTCAGCGGGAATCTACAATGAGCAGTTCTTC.

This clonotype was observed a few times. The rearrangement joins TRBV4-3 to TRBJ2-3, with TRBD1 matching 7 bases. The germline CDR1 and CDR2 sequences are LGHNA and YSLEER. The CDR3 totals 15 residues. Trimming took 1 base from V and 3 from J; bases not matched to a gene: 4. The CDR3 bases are TGCGCCAGCAGCCAAGGAGACAGGGAAACAGATACGCAGTATTTT. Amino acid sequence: CASSQGDRETDTQYF.

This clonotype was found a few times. CDR3: CASSPGGLGQQYF. The DNA of the CDR3 is TGTGCCAGCAGCCCCGGGGGTTTAGGACAGCAGTACTTC. The chain carries TRBV7-3 and TRBJ2-7, with D possibly TRBD2 on 6 matching bases. The CDR3 consists of 13 residues. The germline CDR1 and CDR2 sequences are SGHTA and FQGTGA. Trimming cost V 5 bases and J 8 bases, with 16 bases left between them.

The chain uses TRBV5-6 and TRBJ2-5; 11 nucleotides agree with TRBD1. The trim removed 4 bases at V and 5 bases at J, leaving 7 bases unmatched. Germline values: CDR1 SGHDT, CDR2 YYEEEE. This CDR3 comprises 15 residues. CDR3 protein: CASSGGTGGFETQYF. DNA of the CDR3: TGTGCCAGCAGCGGAGGGACAGGGGGATTTGAGACCCAGTACTTC.

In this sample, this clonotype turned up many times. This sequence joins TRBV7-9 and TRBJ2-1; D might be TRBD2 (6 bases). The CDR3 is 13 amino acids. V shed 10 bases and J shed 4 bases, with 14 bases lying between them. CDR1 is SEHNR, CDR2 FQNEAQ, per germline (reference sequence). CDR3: CATGTYSYNEQFF. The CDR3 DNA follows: TGTGCCACCGGGACTTACTCTTACAATGAGCAGTTCTTC. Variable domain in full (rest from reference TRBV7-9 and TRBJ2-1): DTGVSQNPRHKITKRGQNVTFRCDPISEHNRLYWYRQTLGQGPEFLTYFQNEAQLEKSRLLSDRFSAERPKGSFSTLEIQRTEQGDSAMYLCATGTYSYNEQFFGPGTRLTVL.

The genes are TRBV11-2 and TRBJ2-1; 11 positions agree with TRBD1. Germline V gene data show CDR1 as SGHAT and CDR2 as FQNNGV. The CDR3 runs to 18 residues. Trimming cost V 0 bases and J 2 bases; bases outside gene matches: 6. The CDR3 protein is CASSLDLRTGGPYNEQFF. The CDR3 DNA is TGTGCCAGCAGCTTAGATCTCCGGACAGGGGGCCCCTACAATGAGCAGTTCTTC.

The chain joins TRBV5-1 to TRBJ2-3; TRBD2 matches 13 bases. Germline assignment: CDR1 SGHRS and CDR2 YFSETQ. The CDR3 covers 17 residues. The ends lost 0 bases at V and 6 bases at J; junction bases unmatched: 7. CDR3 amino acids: CASSLGTSGSGLDTQYF. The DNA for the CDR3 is TGCGCCAGCAGCTTGGGGACTAGCGGGAGTGGTTTGGATACGCAGTATTTT.

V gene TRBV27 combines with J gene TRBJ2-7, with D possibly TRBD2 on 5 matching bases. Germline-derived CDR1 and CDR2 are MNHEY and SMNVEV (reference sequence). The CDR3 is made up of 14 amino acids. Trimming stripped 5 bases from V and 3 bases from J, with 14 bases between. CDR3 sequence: CASSIAGPVYEQYF. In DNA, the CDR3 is TGTGCCAGCAGTATCGCGGGCCCGGTCTACGAGCAGTACTTC.

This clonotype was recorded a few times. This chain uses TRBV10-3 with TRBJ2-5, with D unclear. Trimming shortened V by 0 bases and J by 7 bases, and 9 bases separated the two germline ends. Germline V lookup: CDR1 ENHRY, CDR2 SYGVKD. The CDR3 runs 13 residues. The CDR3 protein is CAISESKATTQYF. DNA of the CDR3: TGTGCCATCAGTGAGTCGAAGGCGACGACCCAGTACTTC.

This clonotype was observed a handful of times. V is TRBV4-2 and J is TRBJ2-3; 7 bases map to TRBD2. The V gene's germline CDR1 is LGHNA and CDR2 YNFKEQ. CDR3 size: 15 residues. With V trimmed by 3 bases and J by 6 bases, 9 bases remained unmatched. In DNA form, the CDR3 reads TGTGCCAGCAGCCAGATCGCGGGAGAGGCGGATACGCAGTATTTT. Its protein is CASSQIAGEADTQYF.

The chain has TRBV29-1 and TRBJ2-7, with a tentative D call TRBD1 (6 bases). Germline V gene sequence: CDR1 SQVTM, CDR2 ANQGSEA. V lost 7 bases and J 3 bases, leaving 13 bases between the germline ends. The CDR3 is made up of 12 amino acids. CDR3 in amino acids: CSAILQGYEQYF. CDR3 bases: TGCAGCGCTATCCTACAGGGCTACGAGCAGTACTTC.

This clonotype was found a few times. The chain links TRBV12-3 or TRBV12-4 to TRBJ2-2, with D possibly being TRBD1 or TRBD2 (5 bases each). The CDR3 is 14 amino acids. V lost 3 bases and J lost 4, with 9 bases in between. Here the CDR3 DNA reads TGTGCCAGCAGTTTGGGGGAGCCCACCGGGGAGCTGTTTTTT. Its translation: CASSLGEPTGELFF.

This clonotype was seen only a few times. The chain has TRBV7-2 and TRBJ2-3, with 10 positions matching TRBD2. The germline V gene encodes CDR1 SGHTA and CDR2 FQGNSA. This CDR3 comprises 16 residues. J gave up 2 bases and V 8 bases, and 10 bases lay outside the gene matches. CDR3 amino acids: CASRRASGRVTDTQYF. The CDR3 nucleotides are TGTGCCAGCCGTAGGGCTAGCGGGAGAGTCACAGATACGCAGTATTTT. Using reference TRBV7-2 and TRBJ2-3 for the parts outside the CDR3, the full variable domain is GAGVSQSPSNKVTEKGKDVELRCDPISGHTALYWYRQSLGQGLEFLIYFQGNSAPDKSGLPSDRFSAERTGGSVSTLTIQRTQQEDSAVYLCASRRASGRVTDTQYFGPGTRLTVL.

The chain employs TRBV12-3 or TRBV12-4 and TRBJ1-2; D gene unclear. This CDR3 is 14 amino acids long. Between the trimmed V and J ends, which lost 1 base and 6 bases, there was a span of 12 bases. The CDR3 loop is CASSLVDAVNGYTF. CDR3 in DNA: TGTGCCAGCAGTTTAGTGGACGCGGTAAATGGCTACACCTTC.

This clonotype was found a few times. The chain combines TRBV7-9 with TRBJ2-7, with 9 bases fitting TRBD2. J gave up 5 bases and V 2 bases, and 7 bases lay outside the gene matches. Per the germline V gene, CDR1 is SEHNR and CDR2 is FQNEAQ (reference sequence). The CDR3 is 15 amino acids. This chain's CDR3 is CASSLRGGRVNEQYF. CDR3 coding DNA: TGTGCCAGCAGCTTAAGAGGCGGGAGGGTCAACGAGCAGTACTTC.

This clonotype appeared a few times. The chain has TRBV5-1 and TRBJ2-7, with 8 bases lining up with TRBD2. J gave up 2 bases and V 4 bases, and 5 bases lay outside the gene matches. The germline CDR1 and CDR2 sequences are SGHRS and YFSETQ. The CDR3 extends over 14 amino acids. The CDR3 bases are TGCGCCAGCAGCCGGCGGGGGGTAACCTACGAGCAGTACTTC. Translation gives CASSRRGVTYEQYF. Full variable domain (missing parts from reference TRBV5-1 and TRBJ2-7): KAGVTQTPRYLIKTRGQQVTLSCSPISGHRSVSWYQQTPGQGLQFLFEYFSETQRNKGNFPGRFSGRQFSNSRSEMNVSTLELGDSALYLCASSRRGVTYEQYFGPGTRLTVT.

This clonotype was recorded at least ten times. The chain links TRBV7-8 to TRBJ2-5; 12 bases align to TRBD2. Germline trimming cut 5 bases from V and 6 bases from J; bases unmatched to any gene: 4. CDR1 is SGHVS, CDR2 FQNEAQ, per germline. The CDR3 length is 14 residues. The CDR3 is CASSLGLAGQTQYF. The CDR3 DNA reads TGTGCCAGCAGCCTCGGACTAGCGGGACAGACCCAGTACTTC.

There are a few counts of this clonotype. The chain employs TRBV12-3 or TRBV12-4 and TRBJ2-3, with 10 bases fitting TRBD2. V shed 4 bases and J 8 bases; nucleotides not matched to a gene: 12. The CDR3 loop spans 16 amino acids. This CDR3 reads CASSSRTSGKVVTQYF. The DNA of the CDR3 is TGTGCCAGCAGTTCCCGGACTAGCGGAAAAGTAGTTACGCAGTATTTT.

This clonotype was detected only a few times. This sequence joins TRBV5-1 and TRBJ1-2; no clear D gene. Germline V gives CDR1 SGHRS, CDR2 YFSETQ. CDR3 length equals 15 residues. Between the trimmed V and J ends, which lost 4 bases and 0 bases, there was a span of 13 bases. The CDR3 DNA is TGCGCCAGCAGCATAGGACCCTCTGCTAACTATGGCTACACCTTC. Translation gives CASSIGPSANYGYTF.

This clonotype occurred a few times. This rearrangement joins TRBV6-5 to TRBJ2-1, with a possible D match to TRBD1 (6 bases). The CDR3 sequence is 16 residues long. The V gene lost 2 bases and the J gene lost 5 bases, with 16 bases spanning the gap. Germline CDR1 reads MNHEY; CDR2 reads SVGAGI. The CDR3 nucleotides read TGTGCCAGCAGTTACACGGACAGTATAACGAACAATGAGCAGTTCTTC. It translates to CASSYTDSITNNEQFF.

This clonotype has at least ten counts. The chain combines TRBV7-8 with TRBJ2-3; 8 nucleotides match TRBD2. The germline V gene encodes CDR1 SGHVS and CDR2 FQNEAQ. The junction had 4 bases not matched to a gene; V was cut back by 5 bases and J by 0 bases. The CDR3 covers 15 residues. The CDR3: CASSPREGSTDTQYF. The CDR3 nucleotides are TGTGCCAGCAGCCCACGGGAGGGGAGCACAGATACGCAGTATTTT.

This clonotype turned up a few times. The CDR3 loop is CASSQGGQISYNEQFF. CDR3 bases: TGTGCCAGCAGCCAAGGGGGACAGATCTCCTACAATGAGCAGTTCTTC. The genes are TRBV3-1 and TRBJ2-1, with TRBD1 matching 7 bases. The J segment lost 0 bases and the V segment lost 1 base, leaving 3 bases of the junction unmatched. The CDR3 covers 16 residues. CDR1 is LGHDT, CDR2 YNNKEL, per germline (reference sequence).

The CDR3 DNA is TGCGCCAGCAGCTTGGGCCTATTTTACAGGGAACCCACTGAAGCTTTCTTT. This translates into CASSLGLFYREPTEAFF. The chain uses TRBV5-1 and TRBJ1-1; D possibly corresponds to TRBD1 (6 bases). The CDR3 consists of 17 residues. The V and J ends lost 0 bases and 4 bases respectively, with 19 bases between them. Germline V gene sequence: CDR1 SGHRS, CDR2 YFSETQ.